The 30 T cell receptor beta chains reported below all come from one sample, sequenced in a study of OX40 agonist ivuxolimab in advanced cancers. Only in-frame clones appear in the TCRdb table, and some are missing; sequencing was by immunoSEQ multiplex PCR. This sample has nearly 65,000 clones; about 89% occur once, and the top ten carry about 4%. Sample: CD4+ or CD8+ T cells sorted from blood, taken in a trial of the OX40 agonist ivuxolimab. These receptors were collected from an adult with an advanced solid tumor such as melanoma, head and neck, liver or kidney cancer.

This sequence joins TRBV7-9 and TRBJ2-1, with 10 bases lining up with TRBD2. J lost 7 bases, V lost 5 bases, and 8 bases had no gene match. CDR1 is SEHNR and CDR2 is FQNEAQ in the germline V gene (reference sequence). The CDR3 length is 15 residues. The CDR3 DNA reads TGTGCCAGCAGCCTGGGACTAGCGATTTGGAATGAGCAGTTCTTC. Translated, it gives CASSLGLAIWNEQFF.

The rearrangement uses TRBV10-1 and TRBJ2-2; the match to TRBD2 covers 15 bases. CDR3 length: 16 residues. J was trimmed by 7 bases and V by 4 bases; bases with no gene match: 4. Germline V gene data show CDR1 as WNHNN and CDR2 as SYGVQD (reference sequence). The DNA of the CDR3 is TGCGCCAGCAGTGCTGGGACTAGCGGGAGGAGCGGGGAGCTGTTTTTT. Amino acids: CASSAGTSGRSGELFF.

This clone was counted a few times. The V call is TRBV5-6, the J call TRBJ1-5; tentatively, D is TRBD1 (6 bases). The V end lost 2 bases, the J end lost 6 bases, and 18 bases lay between the germline ends. The CDR3 is 16 residues long. Germline CDR1 reads SGHDT; CDR2 reads YYEEEE. The CDR3 reads CASSFGGRWVGQPQHF. As DNA, the CDR3 is TGTGCCAGCAGCTTCGGGGGGCGGTGGGTTGGTCAGCCCCAGCATTTT.

This clone has a single count. The chain joins TRBV5-4 to TRBJ1-4; 7 bases match TRBD1. CDR1 and CDR2 from the germline V gene are SGHNT and YYREEE (reference sequence). The V and J ends lost 0 bases and 0 bases, in that order; junction bases with no gene match: 14. This CDR3 comprises 20 residues. The CDR3 region has the DNA TGTGCCAGCAGCTTGGTTTCGGGGGACAGAATCGGGCCAACTAATGAAAAACTGTTTTTT. This gives the protein CASSLVSGDRIGPTNEKLFF.

The chain carries TRBV6-5 and TRBJ2-1; TRBD2 aligns across 12 bases. This CDR3 comprises 15 residues. V was pared by 2 bases and J by 12 bases, with 8 bases of the junction left unmatched. Germline CDR1 reads MNHEY; CDR2 reads SVGAGI. CDR3 coding DNA: TGTGCCAGCAGTTACGGGTCTAGCGGGAGGGGAGGGCAGTTCTTC. Translation: CASSYGSSGRGGQFF.

The chain carries TRBV27 and TRBJ2-7; D is unclear. V shed 5 bases and J shed 3 bases, with 17 bases lying between them. This CDR3 is built from 15 residues. CDR1 and CDR2 from the germline V gene are MNHEY and SMNVEV (reference sequence). Here the CDR3 reads CASSETSDTLYEQYF. DNA for the CDR3: TGTGCCAGCAGTGAAACCTCTGACACGCTCTACGAGCAGTACTTC.

This chain links TRBV7-8 with TRBJ2-5; no definite D call. The ends were cut back, 8 bases at V and 2 bases at J, with 12 bases in the middle. Looked up from germline, CDR1 is SGHVS and CDR2 is FQNEAQ. The CDR3 contains 13 residues. CDR3 amino acids: CASGRLEQETQYF. CDR3 nucleotide sequence: TGTGCCAGCGGCCGACTGGAGCAAGAGACCCAGTACTTC. Full variable domain (rest looked up from reference TRBV7-8 and TRBJ2-5): GAGVSQSPRYKVAKRGQDVALRCDPISGHVSLFWYQQALGQGPEFLTYFQNEAQLDKSGLPSDRFFAERPEGSVSTLKIQRTQQEDSAVYLCASGRLEQETQYFGPGTRLLVL.

Comments on this clone: At one end the junction does not follow the germline gene, possibly because of a read error. The CDR3 coding sequence is TGTGCTAGCAGCTTAGTCCCTAGCGGGAGGTACGTAAGCACAGATACGCAGTATTTT. This gives the protein CASSLVPSGRYVSTDTQYF. J is TRBJ2-3 and V is TRBV7-7; TRBD2 aligns across 11 bases. The CDR3 extends over 19 amino acids. In germline, CDR1 is SSHAT, CDR2 FNYEAQ (reference sequence). The variable domain in full, with the rest retrieved from reference TRBV7-7 and TRBJ2-3, is GAGVSQSPRYKVTKRGQDVTLRCDPISSHATLYWYQQALGQGPEFLTYFNYEAQPDKSGLPSDRFSAERPEGSISTLTIQRTEQRDSAMYRCASSLVPSGRYVSTDTQYFGPGTRLTVL.

The genes are TRBV4-1 and TRBJ2-5; TRBD2 matches 10 bases. In germline, CDR1 is MGHRA, CDR2 YSYEKL. J lost 5 bases, V lost 3 bases, and 6 bases had no gene match. The CDR3 is 15 residues long. CDR3 sequence reads: CASSHPAGGGETQYF. CDR3 in DNA: TGCGCCAGCAGCCACCCAGCGGGAGGGGGCGAGACCCAGTACTTC.

The chain carries TRBV29-1 and TRBJ2-3; 16 nucleotides match TRBD2. The CDR3 has 17 residues. CDR1 and CDR2 (germline): SQVTM, ANQGSEA. V lost 6 bases and J lost 4; bases outside the gene matches: 10. The CDR3 nucleotides are TGCAGCGTGGCGGGACTAGCGGGGGGGAAGGGGGCAGATACGCAGTATTTT. Encoded protein: CSVAGLAGGKGADTQYF.

This CDR3 is CASSPRGVSYEQYF. As DNA, the CDR3 is TGTGCCAGCAGCCCGCGAGGGGTTTCCTACGAGCAGTACTTC. This chain connects TRBV7-8 to TRBJ2-7; the D call may be TRBD1 or TRBD2 (5 bases each). The CDR3 runs to 14 residues. V dropped 5 bases and J dropped 1 base, with 12 bases sitting between them. Per the germline V gene, CDR1 is SGHVS and CDR2 is FQNEAQ.

The genes are TRBV29-1 and TRBJ2-1, with D unclear. Between the trimmed V and J ends, which lost 1 base and 0 bases, there was a span of 13 bases. The germline V gene has CDR1 SQVTM and CDR2 ANQGSEA. This CDR3 has 16 amino acids. The CDR3 DNA sequence: TGCAGCGTTGAAGGGGGATACTCGAGCTCCTACAATGAGCAGTTCTTC. Encoded protein: CSVEGGYSSSYNEQFF.

The chain employs TRBV10-3 and TRBJ2-3; tentative D call: TRBD2 (5 bases). V dropped 2 bases and J dropped 2 bases, with 11 bases sitting between them. The CDR3 runs 15 residues. Germline V gene sequence: CDR1 ENHRY, CDR2 SYGVKD. The CDR3 bases are TGTGCCATCAGTGAGAAGCGGTCGCTCACAGATACGCAGTATTTT. It yields the protein CAISEKRSLTDTQYF.

Only one count was recorded for this clone. V gene TRBV15 combines with J gene TRBJ1-2; no firm D call. CDR1 and CDR2 from the germline V gene are LNHNV and YYDKDF (reference sequence). V lost 0 bases, J lost 5 bases, and 7 bases lay in between. The CDR3 contains 13 residues. As DNA, the CDR3 is TGTGCCACCAGCAGAGAAAAGTGGTATGGCTACACCTTC. Its translation: CATSREKWYGYTF. The full variable domain, rest sourced from reference TRBV15 and TRBJ1-2, is DAMVIQNPRYQVTQFGKPVTLSCSQTLNHNVMYWYQQKSSQAPKLLFHYYDKDFNNEADTPDNFQSRRPNTSFCFLDIRSPGLGDTAMYLCATSREKWYGYTFGSGTRLTVV.

The rearrangement joins TRBV6-5 to TRBJ2-1, with D perhaps TRBD1 or TRBD2 (5 bases each). In germline, CDR1 is MNHEY, CDR2 SVGAGI. Trimming removed 2 bases from V and 12 bases from J, with 11 bases in between. The CDR3 covers 12 residues. In nucleotides, the CDR3 is TGTGCCAGCAGTTACGAGGGGATAGTGCAGTTCTTC. This encodes CASSYEGIVQFF.

The sample holds one count of this clone. The gene calls are TRBV27 and TRBJ2-1; the match to TRBD2 covers 7 bases. With V trimmed by 4 bases and J by 5 bases, 11 bases remained unmatched. This CDR3 has 16 residues. Germline CDR1 MNHEY, CDR2 SMNVEV (reference sequence). The CDR3 loop reads CASSWSAGEINNEQFF. DNA for the CDR3: TGTGCCAGCAGTTGGTCGGCGGGGGAGATTAACAATGAGCAGTTCTTC.

J is TRBJ2-7 and V is TRBV4-3; 9 bases fit TRBD1. CDR1 is LGHNA and CDR2 is YSLEER in the germline V gene. Unmatched junction bases numbered 7, after V lost 3 bases and J lost 4 bases. The CDR3 is 15 residues long. DNA of the CDR3: TGCGCCAGCAGCCAGGGGCCGGGACAGGGTTACGAGCAGTACTTC. It codes for CASSQGPGQGYEQYF.

The chain employs TRBV6-5 and TRBJ2-7; 8 bases align to TRBD1. V gave up 2 bases and J gave up 6 bases; unmatched junction bases: 6. The CDR3 length is 14 residues. The V gene's germline CDR1 is MNHEY and CDR2 SVGAGI. The CDR3 DNA follows: TGTGCCAGCAGTTACCTGGACAGGGTAGCCGAGCAGTACTTC. Translating gives CASSYLDRVAEQYF.

The chain employs TRBV13 and TRBJ2-5; 7 bases agree with TRBD1. The CDR3 totals 16 residues. Germline loops: CDR1 PRHDT, CDR2 FYEKMQ (reference sequence). The V and J ends lost 4 bases and 3 bases, in that order; junction bases with no gene match: 11. Written as DNA, the CDR3 is TGTGCCAGCAGCTATACAGGGGACGGGGAAAAAGAGACCCAGTACTTC. It specifies CASSYTGDGEKETQYF.

The chain carries TRBV4-1 and TRBJ1-5; 10 bases line up with TRBD1. Germline CDR1 is MGHRA and CDR2 is YSYEKL. Trimming took 0 bases from V and 2 from J; bases not matched to a gene: 10. This CDR3 is built from 19 residues. The CDR3 DNA reads TGCGCCAGCAGCCAAGATTTCGGCGGGACAGGGGAGGGCAATCAGCCCCAGCATTTT. It translates to CASSQDFGGTGEGNQPQHF.

The rearrangement links TRBV5-1 to TRBJ2-1; TRBD2 matches 7 bases. Germline CDR1 SGHRS, CDR2 YFSETQ. The trim removed 4 bases at V and 6 bases at J, leaving 10 bases unmatched. CDR3 length: 15 amino acids. CDR3 in amino acids: CASSPQVGRGNEQFF. DNA for the CDR3: TGCGCCAGCAGCCCGCAAGTGGGGAGGGGCAATGAGCAGTTCTTC.

The chain links TRBV6-4 to TRBJ2-3; TRBD2 aligns across 7 bases. With 6 bases clipped from V and 0 bases from J, the junction kept 6 bases outside the gene matches. There are 15 residues in the CDR3. The germline gives CDR1 MRHNA, CDR2 SNTAGT. CDR3 sequence (DNA): TGTGCCAGCAGCCTGGGGGGGGGAAGCACAGATACGCAGTATTTT. This translates into CASSLGGGSTDTQYF.

This clone was picked up one time. This sequence joins TRBV14 and TRBJ1-6; 7 bases align to TRBD1. Per germline, CDR1 SGHDN and CDR2 FVKESK. Trimming removed 1 base from V and 0 bases from J; junction bases left unmatched: 6. The CDR3 consists of 18 residues. The CDR3 protein is CASSQAGGSASYNSPLHF. CDR3 nucleotide sequence: TGTGCCAGCAGCCAAGCAGGGGGGAGCGCCTCCTATAATTCACCCCTCCACTTT. The full variable domain, its missing parts supplied by reference TRBV14 and TRBJ1-6, is EAGVTQFPSHSVIEKGQTVTLRCDPISGHDNLYWYRRVMGKEIKFLLHFVKESKQDESGMPNNRFLAERTGGTYSTLKVQPAELEDSGVYFCASSQAGGSASYNSPLHFGNGTRLTVT.

The chain uses TRBV7-9 and TRBJ2-2; D not resolved. Germline assignment: CDR1 SEHNR and CDR2 FQNEAQ (reference sequence). The length of the CDR3 is 12 residues. Trimming left V 4 bases short and J 3 bases short, with 3 bases between. For the CDR3, the DNA is TGTGCCAGCAGCTCCTACACCGGGGAGCTGTTTTTT. Protein product: CASSSYTGELFF.

J is TRBJ2-1 and V is TRBV7-6, with a tentative D call TRBD1 (6 bases). V was shortened by 5 bases and J by 3 bases, with 14 bases between the two germline ends. Germline V gives CDR1 SGHVS, CDR2 FNYEAQ. This CDR3 has 15 residues. The CDR3 DNA is TGTGCCAGCAGCGAGGCCGGACAGTACTACAATGAGCAGTTCTTC. This translates into CASSEAGQYYNEQFF. The complete variable domain, with remaining parts taken from reference TRBV7-6 and TRBJ2-1, reads GAGVSQSPRYKVTKRGQDVALRCDPISGHVSLYWYRQALGQGPEFLTYFNYEAQQDKSGLPNDRFSAERPEGSISTLTIQRTEQRDSAMYRCASSEAGQYYNEQFFGPGTRLTVL.

This clone was detected only once. The chain joins TRBV9 to TRBJ1-1, with no clear D. Germline-derived CDR1 and CDR2 are SGDLS and YYNGEE. CDR3 size: 14 residues. The germline V and J ends were trimmed by 0 bases and 2 bases, with 8 bases remaining between them. This CDR3 is CASSVDPENTEAFF. DNA of the CDR3: TGTGCCAGCAGCGTAGATCCAGAAAACACTGAAGCTTTCTTT.

The chain has TRBV27 and TRBJ1-1, with a tentative D call TRBD1 (6 bases). Trimming left V 2 bases short and J 9 bases short, with 19 bases between. The CDR3 loop spans 15 amino acids. CDR1 is MNHEY, CDR2 SMNVEV, per germline (reference sequence). The CDR3 nucleotides are TGTGCCAGCAGTTTAACCCCACCCAGGGGTAGAAAAGCTTTCTTT. Protein: CASSLTPPRGRKAFF.

This sequence joins TRBV5-6 and TRBJ2-3, with 8 positions matching TRBD1. The CDR3 spans 15 residues. CDR1 and CDR2 from the germline V gene are SGHDT and YYEEEE. V dropped 0 bases and J dropped 2; count of bases not matched to a gene: 2. The CDR3 nucleotides read TGTGCCAGCAGCTTGGCAGGGGGCCCCACAGATACGCAGTATTTT. Translation gives CASSLAGGPTDTQYF.

The gene calls are TRBV27 and TRBJ2-1; D not certain. Germline values: CDR1 MNHEY, CDR2 SMNVEV (reference sequence). With 6 bases removed from V and 8 bases from J, the gap between germline ends came to 17 bases. The CDR3 extends over 14 amino acids. The CDR3 DNA is TGTGCCAGCAGCCTACAAGTGGGTGACGATGAGCAGTTCTTC. It specifies CASSLQVGDDEQFF.

This clone was found a few times. The chain joins TRBV9 to TRBJ1-3, with 10 bases aligning to TRBD1. CDR3 length equals 17 residues. CDR1 is SGDLS and CDR2 is YYNGEE in the germline V gene. The trim removed 2 bases at V and 0 bases at J, leaving 5 bases unmatched. In nucleotides, the CDR3 is TGTGCCAGCAGCGTCGGGACAGGGGCTTCCTCTGGAAACACCATATATTTT. It encodes CASSVGTGASSGNTIYF.